The 17 T cell receptor beta chains in this list originate from one sample, sequenced in a study of long-term antiretroviral therapy in people with HIV. Investigators performed immunoSEQ version v3.0 at survey level. Profiling relied on immunoSEQ multiplex PCR, and the TCRdb table lists in-frame clones only, not all of them. Of 29,000 or so clones in the sample, about 93% were seen once. Sample: unsorted PBMCs, taken roughly 6.5 years after starting antiretroviral therapy. The receptor source for this set is a woman in her 40s with HIV.

The sample holds one count of this clone. This sequence joins TRBV4-3 and TRBJ2-1, with a tentative D call TRBD2 (7 bases). Per the germline V gene, CDR1 is LGHNA and CDR2 is YSLEER. The CDR3 covers 16 residues. V lost 5 bases and J lost 6, with 20 bases in between. The CDR3 is CASSSPGGRRGNEQFF. The CDR3 DNA reads TGCGCCAGCAGCTCCCCCGGGGGGCGGAGGGGCAATGAGCAGTTCTTC.

This chain links TRBV10-3 with TRBJ1-3; possible D gene TRBD1, 5 bases. This CDR3 spans 14 amino acids. V dropped 7 bases and J dropped 1 base, with 11 bases sitting between them. Germline V gene data show CDR1 as ENHRY and CDR2 as SYGVKD. The CDR3 nucleotides are TGTGCCATCATGAGACAGTCATCTGGAAACACCATATATTTT. It is translated as CAIMRQSSGNTIYF.

CDR3 loop: CASRGAGPGELFF. The CDR3 region has the DNA TGCGCCAGCAGGGGTGCGGGCCCCGGGGAGCTGTTTTTT. This chain joins TRBV10-1 and TRBJ2-2; possibly TRBD2 for D (5 bases). The CDR3 has 13 amino acids. V was cut by 6 bases and J by 6 bases, with 11 bases left in between. Per the germline V gene, CDR1 is WNHNN and CDR2 is SYGVQD (reference sequence).

This clone is a singleton in its sample. The V gene is TRBV7-2, the J gene TRBJ1-2, with D perhaps TRBD1 (5 bases). Trimming pared 5 bases from V and 4 bases from J, leaving 17 bases between. CDR1 is SGHTA, CDR2 FQGNSA, per germline. The CDR3 loop spans 15 amino acids. CDR3 residues: CASSRGSGRGYGYTF. The CDR3 DNA reads as TGTGCCAGCAGCCGCGGCTCCGGGAGGGGCTATGGCTACACCTTC.

The rearrangement uses TRBV19 and TRBJ1-5, with TRBD1 as a possible D gene (5 bases). From germline, CDR1 is LNHDA and CDR2 SQIVND (reference sequence). The length of the CDR3 is 16 residues. Trimming took 3 bases from V and 1 from J, leaving 13 bases between them. The CDR3 region is CASSILWGMSNQPQHF. CDR3 sequence (DNA): TGTGCCAGTAGTATTTTGTGGGGGATGAGCAATCAGCCCCAGCATTTT.

This sequence joins TRBV5-1 and TRBJ2-7, with a tentative D call TRBD2 (5 bases). V gave up 0 bases and J gave up 4 bases, with 20 bases separating them. The CDR3 runs 17 residues. Germline loops: CDR1 SGHRS, CDR2 YFSETQ. The DNA of the CDR3 is TGCGCCAGCAGCTTGGGGGCCAGGATAGGTTCGGGATACGAGCAGTACTTC. Translated, it gives CASSLGARIGSGYEQYF.

The rearrangement uses TRBV19 and TRBJ1-5, with D hard to call. V lost 8 bases to trimming and J lost 0 bases, with 11 bases between them. The CDR3 has 14 residues. Germline values: CDR1 LNHDA, CDR2 SQIVND (reference sequence). DNA for the CDR3: TGTGCCAGTGAGGCCGTTTATAGCAATCAGCCCCAGCATTTT. Residues: CASEAVYSNQPQHF.

V gene TRBV6-5 combines with J gene TRBJ1-3; D might be TRBD1 (5 bases). Germline CDR1 reads MNHEY; CDR2 reads SVGAGI. V lost 3 bases and J 0 bases, leaving 9 bases between the germline ends. CDR3 size: 15 residues. CDR3 amino acids: CASSYGGSSGNTIYF. In DNA, the CDR3 is TGTGCCAGCAGTTATGGGGGGAGCTCTGGAAACACCATATATTTT.

This chain joins TRBV18 and TRBJ2-3; D possibly uses TRBD1 or TRBD2 (5 bases each). Trimming took off 8 bases at V and 0 bases at J, with 12 bases between the two ends. The CDR3 is 14 residues long. Germline assignment: CDR1 KGHSH and CDR2 LQKENI. In DNA form, the CDR3 reads TGTGCCAGCCCGGGACCGAATAGCACAGATACGCAGTATTTT. This gives the protein CASPGPNSTDTQYF.

The rearrangement uses TRBV7-3 and TRBJ2-1; TRBD2 aligns across 9 bases. In germline, CDR1 is SGHTA, CDR2 FQGTGA. V lost 4 bases to trimming and J lost 5 bases; unmatched junction nucleotides: 15. This CDR3 contains 18 residues. The CDR3 region has the DNA TGTGCCAGCAGCTCCCCCGAGGGTAGCGGGGGTCTTAACAATGAGCAGTTCTTC. Translating gives CASSSPEGSGGLNNEQFF.

In its sample, this clone was seen once. V and J are TRBV4-3 and TRBJ1-4; D uncertain. The germline gives CDR1 LGHNA, CDR2 YSLEER. Trimming cost V 0 bases and J 8 bases, with 16 bases left between them. This CDR3 spans 16 amino acids. This CDR3 reads CASSQDWRTVWEKLFF. For the CDR3, the DNA is TGCGCCAGCAGCCAAGACTGGCGGACGGTCTGGGAAAAACTGTTTTTT.

The chain joins TRBV19 to TRBJ1-2; 7 positions match TRBD1. The V gene end was trimmed by 3 bases and the J gene end by 12 bases; junction bases not matched to a gene: 7. The germline CDR1 and CDR2 sequences are LNHDA and SQIVND (reference sequence). The CDR3 sequence is 12 residues long. The CDR3 here is CASSIGQAGHTF. The CDR3 DNA follows: TGTGCCAGTAGTATCGGACAGGCGGGGCACACCTTC.

This sequence joins TRBV5-1 and TRBJ2-5; TRBD2 matches at 12 bases. Germline V gene sequence: CDR1 SGHRS, CDR2 YFSETQ. The ends lost 4 bases at V and 4 bases at J; junction bases unmatched: 8. This CDR3 is built from 16 residues. The chain's CDR3 is CASSPASGGAVETQYF. DNA of the CDR3: TGCGCCAGCAGCCCGGCTAGCGGGGGGGCCGTAGAGACCCAGTACTTC.

The CDR3 DNA sequence: TGTGCCAGCAGTGAGAAGACACCCTACGAGCAGTACTTC. Translation gives CASSEKTPYEQYF. The chain carries TRBV25-1 and TRBJ2-5; D remains ambiguous. The tail of the sequence fits TRBJ2-7 better, so the J call may be wrong. In germline, CDR1 is MGHDK, CDR2 SYGVNS. The CDR3 is 13 amino acids.

V is TRBV18 and J is TRBJ1-4; the match to TRBD1 covers 7 bases. This CDR3 is built from 15 residues. J gave up 5 bases and V 2 bases, and 5 bases lay outside the gene matches. The germline gives CDR1 KGHSH, CDR2 LQKENI. CDR3 protein: CASSPGRGRNEKLFF. The DNA of the CDR3 is TGTGCCAGCTCACCAGGAAGGGGGCGGAATGAAAAACTGTTTTTT.

V and J are TRBV7-9 and TRBJ1-2; TRBD1 aligns across 11 bases. This CDR3 is 16 amino acids long. Germline V CDR1 and CDR2: SEHNR, FQNEAQ (reference sequence). With V trimmed by 5 bases and J by 5 bases, 10 bases remained unmatched. CDR3 DNA sequence: TGTGCCAGCAGCCTCCTCCCGGGACAGGGGGGTTATGGCTACACCTTC. It translates to CASSLLPGQGGYGYTF.

The V call is TRBV18, the J call TRBJ2-6; 7 nucleotides match TRBD1. CDR1 and CDR2 (germline): KGHSH, LQKENI. The V gene end was trimmed by 5 bases and the J gene end by 4 bases; junction bases not matched to a gene: 11. This CDR3 has 17 amino acids. In DNA, the CDR3 is TGTGCCAGCTCAACTAAAACAGGGGTGAGAGGGGCCAACGTCCTGACTTTC. Residues: CASSTKTGVRGANVLTF.